These 4 T cell receptor beta chains were all obtained from the same sample, sequenced in a study of early T cells in non-severe SARS-CoV-2 infection. TCRdb used MiXCR to reprocess the 5' RACE reads, holding one entry per CDR3 protein. There are 25,000 to 35,000 distinct CDR3 sequences in the sample; approximately 5.5% occur only once, and around 3.7% lies in the top ten. Material for sequencing was whole blood. These receptors were obtained from an adult who was a healthcare worker with PCR-confirmed SARS-CoV-2 infection or an uninfected control (not recorded which).

There are many counts of this clonotype. An end of the junction does not agree with germline; a read error may underlie this. The CDR3 DNA reads as TGCAGTGCTAGAGGGGAGGGGCCGCGGGTCTTC. Its protein is CSARGEGPRVF. This rearrangement joins TRBV20-1 to TRBJ2-1; 7 bases map to TRBD2. Germline CDR1 reads DFQATT; CDR2 reads SNEGSKA (reference sequence). The CDR3 extends over 11 amino acids.

In its sample, this clonotype is medium-sized. The rearrangement links TRBV6-2 or TRBV6-3 to TRBJ2-5; 10 bases agree with TRBD1. CDR1 is MNHEY and CDR2 is SVGEGT in the germline V gene. The CDR3 contains 15 residues. With 4 bases clipped from V and 5 bases from J, the junction kept 7 bases outside the gene matches. The CDR3 protein is CASSSGTGDTETQYF. DNA of the CDR3: TGTGCCAGCAGTTCCGGGACAGGGGACACGGAGACCCAGTACTTC.

This clonotype was observed a few times. The chain joins TRBV7-2 to TRBJ2-7; 10 bases align to TRBD1. V gave up 5 bases and J gave up 2 bases; unmatched junction bases: 3. The CDR3 sequence is 14 residues long. Germline-derived CDR1 and CDR2 are SGHTA and FQGNSA. For the CDR3, the DNA is TGTGCCAGCAGCCCAGGACAGGGGGCCTACGAGCAGTACTTC. Its protein product is CASSPGQGAYEQYF.

This clonotype was detected a few times. The chain has TRBV25-1 and TRBJ1-2; perhaps TRBD1 as D (6 bases). Trimming pared 3 bases from V and 2 bases from J, leaving 13 bases between. Germline loops: CDR1 MGHDK, CDR2 SYGVNS. The CDR3 contains 15 residues. The CDR3 region has the DNA TGTGCCAGCAGTGATCTTACACAGGGAAACTATGGCTACACCTTC. Its translation is CASSDLTQGNYGYTF.